Below, one T cell receptor (beta chain) is given with its context. This record comes from a study of blood T cell repertoires in COVID-19. Study-wide context: Sites in the United States, Italy and Spain provided acute and convalescent COVID-19 samples. PBMCs, B-cell-depleted T cells, or T cells were the source of the cDNA or gDNA that made up the material.

There are 14 residues in the CDR3. The germline V gene encodes CDR1 SEHNR and CDR2 FQNEAQ (reference sequence). Trimming took off 3 bases at V and 5 bases at J, with 8 bases between the two ends. In assigning cohorts, the study relied on participant-reported clinical history. Sequenced by immunoSEQ multiplex PCR; TCRdb stores in-frame clones only, minus some. Here the sample spans fewer than 250,000 clones, approximately 86% being singletons. The chain uses TRBV7-9 and TRBJ1-6; D is perhaps TRBD1 (6 bases). Sequences were obtained from PBMCs or T cells enriched from blood (not recorded which). The sequence derives from a woman under 40 with acute COVID-19. This CDR3 is CASSFGQNNSPLHF. CDR3 DNA sequence: TGTGCCAGCAGCTTTGGACAGAATAATTCACCCCTCCACTTT.